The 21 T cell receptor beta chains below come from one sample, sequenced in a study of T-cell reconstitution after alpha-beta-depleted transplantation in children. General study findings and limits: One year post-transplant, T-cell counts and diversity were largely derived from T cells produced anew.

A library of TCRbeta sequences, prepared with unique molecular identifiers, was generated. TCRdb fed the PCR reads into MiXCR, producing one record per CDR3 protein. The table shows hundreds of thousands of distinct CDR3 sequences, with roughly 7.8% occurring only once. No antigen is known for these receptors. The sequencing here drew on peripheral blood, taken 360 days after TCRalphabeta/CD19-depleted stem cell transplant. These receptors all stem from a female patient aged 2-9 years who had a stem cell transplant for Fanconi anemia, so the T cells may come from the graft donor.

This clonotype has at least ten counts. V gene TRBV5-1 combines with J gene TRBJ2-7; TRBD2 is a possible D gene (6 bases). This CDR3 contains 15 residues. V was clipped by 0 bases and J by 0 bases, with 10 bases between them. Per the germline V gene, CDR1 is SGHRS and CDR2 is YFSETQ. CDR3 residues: CASSLAGVSSYEQYF. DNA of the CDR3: TGCGCCAGCAGCTTGGCGGGGGTGAGCTCCTACGAGCAGTACTTC.

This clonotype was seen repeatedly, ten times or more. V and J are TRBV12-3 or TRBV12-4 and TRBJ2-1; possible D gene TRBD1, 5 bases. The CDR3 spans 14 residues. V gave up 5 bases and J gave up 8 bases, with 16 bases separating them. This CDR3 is CASSHARARDEQFF. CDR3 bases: TGTGCCAGCAGTCACGCAAGGGCCAGGGATGAGCAGTTCTTC.

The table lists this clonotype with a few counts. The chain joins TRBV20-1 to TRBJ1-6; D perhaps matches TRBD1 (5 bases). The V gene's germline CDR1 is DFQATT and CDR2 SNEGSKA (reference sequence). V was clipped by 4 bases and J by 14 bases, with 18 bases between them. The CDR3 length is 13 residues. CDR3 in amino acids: CSATQGEKKSLHF. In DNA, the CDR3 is TGCAGTGCTACGCAGGGAGAGAAAAAATCCCTCCACTTT.

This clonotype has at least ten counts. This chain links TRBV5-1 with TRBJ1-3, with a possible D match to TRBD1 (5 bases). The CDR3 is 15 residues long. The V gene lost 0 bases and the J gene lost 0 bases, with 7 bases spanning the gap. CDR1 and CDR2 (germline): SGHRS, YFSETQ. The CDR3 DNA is TGCGCCAGCAGCTTGGAGGGGAGCTCTGGAAACACCATATATTTT. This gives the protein CASSLEGSSGNTIYF.

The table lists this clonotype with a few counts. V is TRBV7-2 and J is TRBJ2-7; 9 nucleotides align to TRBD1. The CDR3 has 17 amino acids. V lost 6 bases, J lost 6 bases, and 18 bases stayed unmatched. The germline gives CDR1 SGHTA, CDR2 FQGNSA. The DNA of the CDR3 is TGTGCCAGCAGTAAGCCGGGACAGGGAGGACGGTCGCGCGAGCAGTACTTC. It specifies CASSKPGQGGRSREQYF.

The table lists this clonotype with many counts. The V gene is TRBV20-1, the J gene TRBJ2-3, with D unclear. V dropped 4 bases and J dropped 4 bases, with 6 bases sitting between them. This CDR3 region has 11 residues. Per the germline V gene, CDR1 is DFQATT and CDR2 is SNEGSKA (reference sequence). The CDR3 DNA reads TGCAGTGCTACAATACCAGATACGCAGTATTTT. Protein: CSATIPDTQYF.

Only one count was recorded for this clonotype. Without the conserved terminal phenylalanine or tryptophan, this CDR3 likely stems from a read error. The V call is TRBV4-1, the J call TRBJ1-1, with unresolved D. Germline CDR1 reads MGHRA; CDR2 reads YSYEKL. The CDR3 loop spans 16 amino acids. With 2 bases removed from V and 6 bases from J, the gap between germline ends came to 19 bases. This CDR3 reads CASSQSLGRIGSEAFC. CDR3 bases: TGCGCCAGCAGCCAAAGCCTCGGGAGGATTGGTTCTGAAGCTTTCTGT.

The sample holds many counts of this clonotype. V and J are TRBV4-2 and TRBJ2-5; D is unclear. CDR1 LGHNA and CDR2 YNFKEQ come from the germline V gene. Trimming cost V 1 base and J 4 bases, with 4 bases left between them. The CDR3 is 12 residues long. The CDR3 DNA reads TGTGCCAGCAGCCAAGCGGGAGAGACCCAGTACTTC. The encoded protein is CASSQAGETQYF.

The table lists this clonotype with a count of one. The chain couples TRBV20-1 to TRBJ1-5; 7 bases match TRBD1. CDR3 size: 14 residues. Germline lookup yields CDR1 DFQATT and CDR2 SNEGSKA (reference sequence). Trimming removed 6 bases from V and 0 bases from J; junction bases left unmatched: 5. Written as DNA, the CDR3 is TGCAGTGCGAGGACAGGCTATAGCAATCAGCCCCAGCATTTT. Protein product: CSARTGYSNQPQHF.

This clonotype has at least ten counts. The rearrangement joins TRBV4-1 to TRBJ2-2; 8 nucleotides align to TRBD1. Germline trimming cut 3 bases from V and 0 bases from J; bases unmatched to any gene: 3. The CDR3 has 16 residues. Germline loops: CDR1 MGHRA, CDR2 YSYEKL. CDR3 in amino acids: CASSQLQGANTGELFF. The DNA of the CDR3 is TGCGCCAGCAGCCAGCTACAGGGGGCGAACACCGGGGAGCTGTTTTTT.

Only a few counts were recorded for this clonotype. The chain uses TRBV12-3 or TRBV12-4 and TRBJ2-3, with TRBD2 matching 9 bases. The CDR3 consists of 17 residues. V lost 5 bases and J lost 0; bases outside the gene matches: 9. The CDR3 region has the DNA TGTGCCAGCAGTCTGTCCGGCGGGGGGGCTAGCACAGATACGCAGTATTTT. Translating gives CASSLSGGGASTDTQYF.

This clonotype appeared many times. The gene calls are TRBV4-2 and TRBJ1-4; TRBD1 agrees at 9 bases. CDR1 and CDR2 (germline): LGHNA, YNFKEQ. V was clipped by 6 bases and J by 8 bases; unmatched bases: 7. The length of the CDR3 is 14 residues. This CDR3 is CASRTRDRDEKLFF. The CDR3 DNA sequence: TGTGCCAGCAGGACCCGGGACAGGGACGAAAAACTGTTTTTT.

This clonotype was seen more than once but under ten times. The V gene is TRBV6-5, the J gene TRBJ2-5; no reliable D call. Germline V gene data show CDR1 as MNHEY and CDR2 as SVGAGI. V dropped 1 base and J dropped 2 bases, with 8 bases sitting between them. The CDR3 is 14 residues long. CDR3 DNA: TGTGCCAGCAGTTACTTGGGCAGTCAAGAGACCCAGTACTTC. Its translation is CASSYLGSQETQYF.

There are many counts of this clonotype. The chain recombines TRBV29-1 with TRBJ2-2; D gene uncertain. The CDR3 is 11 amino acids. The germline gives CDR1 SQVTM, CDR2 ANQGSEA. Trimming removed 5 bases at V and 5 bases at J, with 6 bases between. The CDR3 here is CSVMGTGELFF. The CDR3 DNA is TGCAGCGTTATGGGGACCGGGGAGCTGTTTTTT.

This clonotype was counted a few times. In DNA, the CDR3 is TGTGCCAGCAGCTTAGATTTTCGGGGGAGCACAGATACGCAGTATTTT. This gives the protein CASSLDFRGSTDTQYF. The rearrangement links TRBV7-9 to TRBJ2-3; tentative D call: TRBD2 (6 bases). Germline loops: CDR1 SEHNR, CDR2 FQNEAQ (reference sequence). The CDR3 sequence is 16 residues long. With 1 base removed from V and 0 bases from J, the gap between germline ends came to 11 bases.

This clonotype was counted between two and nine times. The CDR3 is CASSMTDYNEQFF. CDR3 DNA sequence: TGTGCCAGTAGTATGACAGACTACAATGAGCAGTTCTTC. This sequence joins TRBV19 and TRBJ2-1; D might be TRBD1 (5 bases). V was shortened by 3 bases and J by 3 bases, with 6 bases between the two germline ends. The CDR3 sequence is 13 residues long. CDR1 and CDR2 from the germline V gene are LNHDA and SQIVND (reference sequence).

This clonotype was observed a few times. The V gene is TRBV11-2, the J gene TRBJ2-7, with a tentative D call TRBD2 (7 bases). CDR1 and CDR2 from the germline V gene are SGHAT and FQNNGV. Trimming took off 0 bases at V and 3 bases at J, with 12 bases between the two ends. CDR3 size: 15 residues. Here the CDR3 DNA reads TGTGCCAGCAGCTTAGAAGGGGGGGAGGTCTACGAGCAGTACTTC. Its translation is CASSLEGGEVYEQYF.

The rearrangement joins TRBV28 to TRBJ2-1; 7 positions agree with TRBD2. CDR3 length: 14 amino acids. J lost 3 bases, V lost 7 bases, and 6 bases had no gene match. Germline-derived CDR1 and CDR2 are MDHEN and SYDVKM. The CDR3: CASNKRGLYNEQFF. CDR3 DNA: TGTGCCAGCAATAAGCGGGGCCTCTACAATGAGCAGTTCTTC.

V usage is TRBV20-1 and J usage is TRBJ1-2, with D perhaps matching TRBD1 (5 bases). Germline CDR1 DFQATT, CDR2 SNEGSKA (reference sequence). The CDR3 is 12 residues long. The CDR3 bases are TGCACATTGGGACGGGGGAACTATGGCTACACCTTC. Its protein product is CTLGRGNYGYTF.

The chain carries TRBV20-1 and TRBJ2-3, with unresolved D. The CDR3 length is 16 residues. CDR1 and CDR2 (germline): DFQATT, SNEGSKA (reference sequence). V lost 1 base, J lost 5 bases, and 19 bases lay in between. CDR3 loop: CSARASQLTPGDTQYF. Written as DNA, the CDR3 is TGCAGTGCTAGAGCCTCCCAACTTACACCGGGAGATACGCAGTATTTT.

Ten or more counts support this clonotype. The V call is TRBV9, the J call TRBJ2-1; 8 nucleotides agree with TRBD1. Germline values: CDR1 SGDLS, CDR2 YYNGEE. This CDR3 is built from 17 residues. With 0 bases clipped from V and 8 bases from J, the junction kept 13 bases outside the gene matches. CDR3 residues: CASSVDGWTGNIDEQFF. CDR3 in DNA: TGTGCCAGCAGCGTAGACGGTTGGACAGGGAATATCGATGAGCAGTTCTTC.